A selection of T cell receptor beta chains follows, all from one sample in a study of shared clonotypes between healthy human individuals. Clones were sequenced by immunoSEQ multiplex PCR, and TCRdb holds only the in-frame ones, with some missing. The sample consists of about 600,000 clones, roughly 98% of them appearing once. The sequencing sample was made of naive CD8+ T cells sorted from blood. These receptors came from a man aged 30 to 45 in good health. Both conserved end residues are part of each CDR3. D genes are given only for firm matches. Size is stated for part of the rows, as once, few or many counts, or as a class when the clone is expanded.

D gene	J gene	clone size	V gene	CDR3 DNA	CDR3 protein
NA	TRBJ1-1	NA	TRBV25-1	TGTGCCAGCAGTGTCGACGGGGGAGGGGCTGAAGCTTTCTTT	CASSVDGGGAEAFF
TRBD2	TRBJ2-3	NA	TRBV9	TGTGCCAGCAGCGTAGGACACGGATTAGCGGGATCTAGCACAGATACGCAGTATTTT	CASSVGHGLAGSSTDTQYF
NA	TRBJ2-3	NA	TRBV27	TGTGCCAGCAGTCCAGACACTAGGAGTATAGCAGATACGCAGTATTTT	CASSPDTRSIADTQYF
NA	TRBJ1-1	NA	TRBV5-1	TGCGCCAGCACCCAAAACGGGGGGCGGTTCGACACTGAAGCTTTCTTT	CASTQNGGRFDTEAFF
TRBD2	TRBJ2-1	NA	TRBV7-9	TGTGCCAGCAGCTTAGGGACTAGCGGGGGGGATGAGCAGTTCTTC	CASSLGTSGGDEQFF
TRBD1	TRBJ2-6	NA	TRBV5-1	TGCGCCAGCAGCGAACAGGGGGTAGTGAGCTCTGGGGCCAACGTCCTGACTTTC	CASSEQGVVSSGANVLTF
TRBD2	TRBJ2-7	NA	TRBV2	TGTGCCAGCAGACCGGGGGGATACGAGCAGTACTTC	CASRPGGYEQYF
TRBD1	TRBJ1-2	NA	TRBV7-9	TGTGCCAGCGGATACGTCCCCGGGGGTGACAGGGACTATGGCTACACCTTC	CASGYVPGGDRDYGYTF
TRBD2	TRBJ2-5	NA	TRBV27	TGTGCCAGCAGGAGGACGGGACTAGCGGGAGAAGAGACCCAGTACTTC	CASRRTGLAGEETQYF
TRBD2	TRBJ2-1	once	TRBV28	TGTGCCAGCAGCGCAGGGACTAGCAGTTACAATGAGCAGTTCTTC	CASSAGTSSYNEQFF
TRBD1	TRBJ1-2	NA	TRBV27	TGTGCCAGCTTCGGGACAGAGATATCCAACTATGGCTACACCTTC	CASFGTEISNYGYTF
TRBD1	TRBJ1-2	NA	TRBV11-2	TGTGCCAGCAGCCAGACAGGGGGCGCTTTTGGCTACACCTTC	CASSQTGGAFGYTF
TRBD2	TRBJ2-7	NA	TRBV28	TGTGCCAGCAGTTTTATTAGCGGGTATACCTACGAGCAGTACTTC	CASSFISGYTYEQYF
NA	TRBJ2-1	NA	TRBV5-5	TGTGCCAGCAGCTTGGGAAATGAGCAGTTCTTC	CASSLGNEQFF
NA	TRBJ2-3	NA	TRBV5-1	TGCGCCAGCAGCTTGGATCAAGAGTGGGGGGGCACAGATACGCAGTATTTT	CASSLDQEWGGTDTQYF
TRBD1	TRBJ2-6	NA	TRBV7-6	TGTGCCAGCAGCGCGCCGGGACAGTACTCTGGGGCCAACGTCCTGACTTTC	CASSAPGQYSGANVLTF
TRBD2	TRBJ2-1	NA	TRBV9	TGTGCCAGCAGCGGGCTAGCGGGAGTTCGCTACAATGAGCAGTTCTTC	CASSGLAGVRYNEQFF
NA	TRBJ2-4	NA	TRBV5-1	TGCGCCAGCAGCCATGGGGGAGGAGCGATTAGAAACATTCAGTACTTC	CASSHGGGAIRNIQYF
NA	TRBJ2-2	NA	TRBV6-5	TGTGCCAGCAGTTCGGGATCGGGGGAGCTGTTTTTT	CASSSGSGELFF
NA	TRBJ1-1	NA	TRBV10-1	TGCGCCAGCAGTGAGTCTATCGAAGGGATTGAAGCTTTCTTT	CASSESIEGIEAFF
NA	TRBJ2-7	NA	TRBV7-8	TGTGCCAGCAGCTTAGAAGACAGGAGCTCCTACGAGCAGTACTTC	CASSLEDRSSYEQYF
NA	TRBJ2-1	NA	TRBV5-4	TGTGCCAGCAGCCAGGCCAGTTCTAATGAGCAGTTCTTC	CASSQASSNEQFF
TRBD1	TRBJ1-1	once	TRBV28	TGTGCCAGCAGTTTATTGGCAGGGGGGACATTGGGCACTGAAGCTTTCTTT	CASSLLAGGTLGTEAFF
NA	TRBJ2-1	NA	TRBV4-2	TGTGCCAGCAGCGCGGACTCTTACAATGAGCAGTTCTTC	CASSADSYNEQFF
NA	TRBJ2-3	NA	TRBV2	TGTGCCAGCAGTGATCCAGCCGGGACCCACGAAACAGATACGCAGTATTTT	CASSDPAGTHETDTQYF
TRBD2	TRBJ2-1	NA	TRBV27	TGTGCCAGCAGTTTCCCTGCGGGAGCCTCCACTGAGCAGTTCTTC	CASSFPAGASTEQFF
NA	TRBJ2-7	NA	TRBV7-9	TGTGCCAGCAGCTTAGTGGCTAGCGCCTACTACGAGCAGTACTTC	CASSLVASAYYEQYF
NA	TRBJ2-1	NA	TRBV10-3	TGTGCCATCACATGGGGGTCCTACAATGAGCAGTTCTTC	CAITWGSYNEQFF
TRBD1	TRBJ2-7	once	TRBV5-5	TGTGCCAGCACCAGATCTTACCGGGACAGGATCTACGAGCAGTACTTC	CASTRSYRDRIYEQYF
TRBD2	TRBJ2-1	once	TRBV9	TGTGCCAGCAGCGCAAACCTAGCGGGAGGGAATGAGCAGTTCTTC	CASSANLAGGNEQFF
NA	TRBJ1-1	NA	TRBV11-2	TGTGCCAGCAGCTTAACGATGGGGACTGAAGCTTTCTTT	CASSLTMGTEAFF
TRBD1	TRBJ2-5	once	TRBV19	TGTGCCAGTAGTATAACAGGGGACGGAGAGACCCAGTACTTC	CASSITGDGETQYF
NA	TRBJ2-1	NA	TRBV7-3	TGTGCCAGCAGCCTCCCGGACGGGAGCTCCTACAATGAGCAGTTCTTC	CASSLPDGSSYNEQFF
TRBD1	TRBJ2-7	NA	TRBV5-1	TGCGCCAGCTTCCCGGACAGGCGATCCTACGAGCAGTACTTC	CASFPDRRSYEQYF
NA	TRBJ2-2	NA	TRBV29-1	TGCAGCGTTTTTGCCCCCGGAAGCGGGGAGCTGTTTTTT	CSVFAPGSGELFF
NA	TRBJ1-2	once	TRBV9	TGTGCCAGCAGCGTAGCTACGAGGGGCCCTTATGGCTACACCTTC	CASSVATRGPYGYTF
NA	TRBJ1-1	NA	TRBV9	TGTGCCAGCAGCCCCTTCGACAGAAACACTGAAGCTTTCTTT	CASSPFDRNTEAFF
TRBD2	TRBJ2-5	NA	TRBV10-2	TGCGCCAGCAGCTTTGATAGCGGGAAGGAGACCCAGTACTTC	CASSFDSGKETQYF
TRBD2	TRBJ2-3	NA	TRBV2	TGTGCCAGCAGTGAAATGGCTAGCGGGAGTACAGATACGCAGTATTTT	CASSEMASGSTDTQYF
NA	TRBJ2-1	NA	TRBV7-6	TGTGCCAGCAGCTTAAGGGACTACAATGAGCAGTTCTTC	CASSLRDYNEQFF
NA	TRBJ2-7	NA	TRBV7-9	TGTGCCAGCAGCCCGGTTTCCTCTCCTTACGAGCAGTACTTC	CASSPVSSPYEQYF
NA	TRBJ2-3	NA	TRBV7-6	TGTGCCAGCAGCCCTTGGGGCAGCCAACCCAACACAGATACGCAGTATTTT	CASSPWGSQPNTDTQYF
NA	TRBJ2-1	NA	TRBV11-2	TGTGCCAGCAGCTTACGACACAATGAGCAGTTCTTC	CASSLRHNEQFF
NA	TRBJ2-7	NA	TRBV7-6	TGTGCCAGCAGCCCCCGTGAGAACTCCTACGAGCAGTACTTC	CASSPRENSYEQYF
TRBD1	TRBJ2-7	NA	TRBV5-1	TGCGCCAGCAGCCTCGGGACAGGGCACTACGAGCAGTACTTC	CASSLGTGHYEQYF
NA	TRBJ1-5	NA	TRBV11-2	TGTGCCAGCAGCGAAGTAAATCAGCCCCAGCATTTT	CASSEVNQPQHF
NA	TRBJ2-5	NA	TRBV13	TGTGCCAGCAGCTTAGGGGCGGAAGAGACCCAGTACTTC	CASSLGAEETQYF
TRBD2	TRBJ2-2	NA	TRBV6-6	TGTGCCAGCGGACTAGCGGGAGGGGCAAACACCGGGGAGCTGTTTTTT	CASGLAGGANTGELFF
NA	TRBJ2-7	few	TRBV27	TGTGCCAGCAGTTTATCCCCGACATCCGAGCAGTACTTC	CASSLSPTSEQYF
NA	TRBJ2-7	NA	TRBV28	TGTGCCAGCAGTTATAGCGACCTTAGCTCCTACGAGCAGTACTTC	CASSYSDLSSYEQYF
NA	TRBJ2-2	NA	TRBV5-1	TGCGCCAGCAGCTCTCTCGGCGGGGCGAACACCGGGGAGCTGTTTTTT	CASSSLGGANTGELFF